What follows describes a single T cell receptor beta chain. As yet, its antigen is unknown. This entry belongs to a study of regulatory T cells in long-lasting Graves disease. Findings and limits, study-wide: Favoring TRBV28, TRBJ1-2 and TRBJ2-5 was a feature seen in persistent disease.

Library construction for TCR beta used iRepertoire HTBI primers and Arm-PCR of CDR3 regions. TCRdb fed the multiplex PCR reads into MiXCR, producing one record per CDR3 protein. The table includes roughly 560,000 distinct CDR3 sequences, 12% detected once. The time point denotes: newly diagnosed GD, antithyroid drugs for less than 3 months. Extracted RNA from PBMCs served as the source of the TCR library. The CDR3 covers 15 residues. Trimming pared 8 bases from V and 1 base from J, leaving 15 bases between. Per germline, CDR1 LNHDA and CDR2 SQIVND (reference sequence). These data are also associated with another study on T cells in Graves' hyperthyroidism and ophthalmopathy. That investigation notes: Diagnostic assessment was based on clinical symptoms, serum thyroxine and TRAb, thyroid ultrasound and orbital computed tomography. The HTBI primer set drove a first-round RT-PCR of the TCR CDR3. Ophthalmopathy was separated from stable hyperthyroidism by a 13 V-J model.

The receptor's source is a woman aged 30 to 39 with Graves disease. The sequences come from peripheral blood mononuclear cells (PBMCs), collected at new diagnosis, from a patient treated with antithyroid drugs. The chain links TRBV19 to TRBJ1-5; tentatively, D is TRBD1 (5 bases). The chain's CDR3 is CASGLGLRSNQPQHF. CDR3 DNA: TGTGCCAGTGGATTGGGGCTAAGGAGCAATCAGCCCCAGCATTTT.